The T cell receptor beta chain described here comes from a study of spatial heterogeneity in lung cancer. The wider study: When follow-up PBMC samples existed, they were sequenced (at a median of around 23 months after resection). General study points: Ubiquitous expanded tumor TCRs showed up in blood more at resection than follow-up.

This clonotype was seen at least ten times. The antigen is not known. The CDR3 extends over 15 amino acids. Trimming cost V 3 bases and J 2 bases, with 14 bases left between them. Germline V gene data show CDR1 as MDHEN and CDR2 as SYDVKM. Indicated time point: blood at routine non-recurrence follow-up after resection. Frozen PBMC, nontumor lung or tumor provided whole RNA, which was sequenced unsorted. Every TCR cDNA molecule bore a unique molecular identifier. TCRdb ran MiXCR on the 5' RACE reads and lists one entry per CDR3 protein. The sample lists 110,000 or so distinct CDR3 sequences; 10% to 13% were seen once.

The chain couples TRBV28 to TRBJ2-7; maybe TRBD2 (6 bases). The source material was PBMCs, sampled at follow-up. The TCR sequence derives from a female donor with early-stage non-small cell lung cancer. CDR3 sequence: CASSFSRRGTYEQYF. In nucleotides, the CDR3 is TGTGCCAGCAGTTTCAGTCGCCGGGGGACCTACGAGCAGTACTTC.